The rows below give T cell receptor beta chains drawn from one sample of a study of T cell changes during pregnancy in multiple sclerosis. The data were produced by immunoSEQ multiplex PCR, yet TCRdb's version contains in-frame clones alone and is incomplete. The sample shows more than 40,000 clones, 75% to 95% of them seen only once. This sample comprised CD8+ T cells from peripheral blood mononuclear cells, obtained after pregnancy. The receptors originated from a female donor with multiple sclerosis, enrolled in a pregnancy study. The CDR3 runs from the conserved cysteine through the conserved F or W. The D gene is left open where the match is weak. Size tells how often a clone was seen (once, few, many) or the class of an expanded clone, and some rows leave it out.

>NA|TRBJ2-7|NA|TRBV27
CASSLSGEQYF
TGTGCCAGCAGTCTCTCAGGGGAGCAGTACTTC
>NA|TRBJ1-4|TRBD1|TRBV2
CAITTGGVGDNEKLFF
TGTGCCATAACTACAGGGGGCGTCGGGGATAATGAAAAACTGTTTTTT
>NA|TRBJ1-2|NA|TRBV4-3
CASSQDSGQNYGYTF
TGCGCCAGCAGCCAAGATTCAGGGCAGAACTATGGCTACACCTTC
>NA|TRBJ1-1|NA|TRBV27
CASSPLGGETEAFF
TGTGCCAGCAGCCCTCTTGGGGGGGAAACTGAAGCTTTCTTT
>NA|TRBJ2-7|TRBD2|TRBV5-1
CASSLRGLAGAAGDEQYF
TGCGCCAGCAGCTTGCGGGGACTAGCGGGAGCCGCCGGGGACGAGCAGTACTTC
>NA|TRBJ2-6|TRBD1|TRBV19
CATTGTGGSGANVLTF
TGTGCCACCACCGGGACAGGGGGCTCTGGGGCCAACGTCCTGACTTTC
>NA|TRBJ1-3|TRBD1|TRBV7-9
CASRLSGDRVRPGNTIYF
TGTGCCAGCAGACTTAGTGGGGACAGGGTCCGACCTGGAAACACCATATATTTT
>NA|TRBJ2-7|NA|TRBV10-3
CAISAIHEQYF
TGTGCCATCAGTGCTATACACGAGCAGTACTTC
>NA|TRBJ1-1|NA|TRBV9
CASSVATGTTEAFF
TGTGCCAGCAGCGTAGCGACGGGGACTACTGAAGCTTTCTTT
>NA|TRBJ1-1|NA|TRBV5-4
CASRARENTEAFF
TGTGCTTCCCGGGCCCGGGAGAACACTGAAGCTTTCTTT
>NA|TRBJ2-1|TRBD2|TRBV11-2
CASSSLSRGGSNEQFF
TGTGCCAGCAGCTCCCTAAGTCGGGGAGGGAGCAATGAGCAGTTCTTC
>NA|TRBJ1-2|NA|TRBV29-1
CSVPSRGGYTF
TGCAGCGTCCCCTCCCGGGGTGGCTACACCTTC
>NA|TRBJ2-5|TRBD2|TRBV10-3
CAISDAGAQETQYF
TGTGCCATCAGTGACGCGGGAGCACAAGAGACCCAGTACTTC
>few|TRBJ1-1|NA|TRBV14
CASSGRRGMNTEAFF
TGTGCCAGCAGCGGTAGGCGGGGTATGAACACTGAAGCTTTCTTT
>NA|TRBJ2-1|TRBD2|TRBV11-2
CASSPSGRIDYNEQFF
TGTGCCAGCAGCCCCAGCGGGAGGATTGACTACAATGAGCAGTTCTTC
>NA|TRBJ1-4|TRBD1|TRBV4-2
CASSQEPGTGSEKLFF
TGTGCCAGCAGCCAAGAGCCCGGGACAGGGAGTGAAAAACTGTTTTTT
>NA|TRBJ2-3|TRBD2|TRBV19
CASSRTSGIDTQYF
TGTGCCAGTTCCAGGACTAGCGGGATCGATACGCAGTATTTT
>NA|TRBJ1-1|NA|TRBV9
CASSVDSTHTEAFF
TGTGCCAGCAGCGTGGACAGCACACACACTGAAGCTTTCTTT
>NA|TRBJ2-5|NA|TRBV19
CASSPLAGGWETQYF
TGTGCCAGTAGCCCCCTCGCAGGGGGGTGGGAGACCCAGTACTTC
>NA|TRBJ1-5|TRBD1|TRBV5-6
CASSEYYRGTAHF
TGTGCCAGCAGCGAGTACTACAGGGGTACGGCGCATTTT
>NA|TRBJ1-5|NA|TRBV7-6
CASSLVSGGNQPQHF
TGTGCCAGCAGCTTAGTTTCAGGGGGCAATCAGCCCCAGCATTTT
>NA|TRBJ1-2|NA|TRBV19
CASSISRAHYGYTF
TGTGCCAGTAGTATATCCAGGGCTCACTATGGCTACACCTTC
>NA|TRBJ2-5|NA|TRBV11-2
CASSLVTGQETQYF
TGTGCCAGCAGCTTAGTCACAGGTCAAGAGACCCAGTACTTC
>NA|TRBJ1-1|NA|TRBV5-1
CASSLLGSLDWAEAFF
TGCGCCAGCAGCTTATTGGGTTCACTGGACTGGGCTGAAGCTTTCTTT
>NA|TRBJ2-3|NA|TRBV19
CASNQGATDTQYF
TGTGCCAGTAATCAGGGTGCAACAGATACGCAGTATTTT
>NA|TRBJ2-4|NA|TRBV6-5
CATWGPGGIQYF
TGTGCCACATGGGGCCCCGGGGGCATTCAGTACTTC
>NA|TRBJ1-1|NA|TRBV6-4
CASSLGSNTEAFF
TGTGCCAGCAGTCTAGGATCAAACACTGAAGCTTTCTTT
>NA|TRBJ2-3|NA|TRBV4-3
CASSQDWRGTDTQYF
TGCGCCAGCAGCCAAGATTGGCGGGGCACAGATACGCAGTATTTT
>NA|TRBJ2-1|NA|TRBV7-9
CASSASGEQFF
TGTGCCAGCAGCGCCTCGGGTGAGCAGTTCTTC
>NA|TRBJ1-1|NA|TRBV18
CASSPRSLDSMNTEAFF
TGTGCCAGCTCACCAAGGTCCTTGGACAGTATGAACACTGAAGCTTTCTTT
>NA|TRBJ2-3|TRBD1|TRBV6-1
CASSVRQGAMGGTQYF
TGTGCCAGCAGTGTTCGACAGGGGGCTATGGGGGGTACGCAGTATTTT
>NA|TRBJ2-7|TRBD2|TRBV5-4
CASSLFLAGSYEQYF
TGTGCCAGCAGCTTGTTTCTAGCGGGAAGCTACGAGCAGTACTTC
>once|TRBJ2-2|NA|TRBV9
CASSVELNGANTGELFF
TGTGCCAGCAGCGTAGAACTCAACGGGGCGAACACCGGGGAGCTGTTTTTT